This T cell receptor beta chain came from a study of beta chain features in type 1 diabetes. Study results and limitations: When Type 1 diabetes patients were examined, their TCRB CDR3s proved moderately but significantly shorter in all four CD4+ subsets. Resolution of whether HLA type affects TCRB rearrangement was not achieved here. Patients' naive, central memory and Treg TCRB repertoires seemed closer to one another than those of healthy donors.

As to this clone: Its antigen remains unidentified.

V was pared by 0 bases and J by 7 bases, with 10 bases between. The V gene's germline CDR1 is SGHRS and CDR2 YFSETQ. The CDR3 contains 13 residues. Expressed TCRB transcripts got sequenced, as all isolated RNA was reverse transcribed. Clones were read by immunoSEQ multiplex PCR, and TCRdb kept only the in-frame ones, dropping some. Among more than 95,000 clones listed, approximately 30% were seen once. The chain carries TRBV5-1 and TRBJ1-2, with TRBD1 as a possible D gene (5 bases). The sequenced material came from central memory CD4+ T cells from blood. The sequence was collected from a woman under 30 with type 1 diabetes. CDR3 amino acids: CASSLGQKSGYTF. The CDR3 DNA sequence: TGCGCCAGCAGCTTGGGACAGAAATCTGGCTACACCTTC.